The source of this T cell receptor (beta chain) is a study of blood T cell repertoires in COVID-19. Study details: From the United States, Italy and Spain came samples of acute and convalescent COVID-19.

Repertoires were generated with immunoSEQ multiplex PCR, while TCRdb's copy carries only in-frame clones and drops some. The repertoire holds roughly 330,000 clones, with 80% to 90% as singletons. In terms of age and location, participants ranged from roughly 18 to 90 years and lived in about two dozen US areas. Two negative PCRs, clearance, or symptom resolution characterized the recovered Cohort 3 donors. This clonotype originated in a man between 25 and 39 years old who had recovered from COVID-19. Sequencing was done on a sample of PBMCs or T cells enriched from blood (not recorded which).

CDR3 in DNA: TGTGCCAGCAGTTTATGGGGGAAGGGAGACACTGAAGCTTTCTTT. Amino acid sequence: CASSLWGKGDTEAFF. The chain carries TRBV28 and TRBJ1-1; D remains ambiguous. V lost 0 bases and J lost 3, with 11 bases in between. The CDR3 extends over 15 amino acids. The germline V gene has CDR1 MDHEN and CDR2 SYDVKM. The variable domain in full, with the rest retrieved from reference TRBV28 and TRBJ1-1, is DVKVTQSSRYLVKRTGEKVFLECVQDMDHENMFWYRQDPGLGLRLIYFSYDVKMKEKGDIPEGYSVSREKKERFSLILESASTNQTSMYLCASSLWGKGDTEAFFGQGTRLTVV.